Below are 20 T cell receptor beta chains sequenced from a single sample in a study of blood T cells in healthy people across ages. A J-beta primer mix and a sample-barcoded 5' primer were used in a second PCR of about 6 to 12 cycles. TCRdb passed the 5' RACE reads through MiXCR, listing each CDR3 protein once. The data contain about 670,000 distinct CDR3 sequences, under 65% of them singletons. Material: blood. The source is a woman older than 75 in good health.

This clonotype was seen many times. V usage is TRBV10-3 and J usage is TRBJ2-7; 11 nucleotides line up with TRBD2. The CDR3 consists of 16 residues. The junction had 11 bases not matched to a gene; V was cut back by 10 bases and J by 0 bases. CDR1 is ENHRY and CDR2 is SYGVKD in the germline V gene. CDR3: CATGGGGTSGSYEQYF. CDR3 DNA sequence: TGTGCCACGGGTGGGGGAGGGACTAGCGGCTCCTACGAGCAGTACTTC.

This chain joins TRBV11-2 and TRBJ1-1, with a tentative D call TRBD1 (5 bases). The V and J ends lost 2 bases and 0 bases respectively, with 10 bases between them. This CDR3 comprises 15 residues. The V gene's germline CDR1 is SGHAT and CDR2 FQNNGV. The CDR3 sequence: CASSLRAGLNTEAFF. The CDR3 DNA is TGTGCCAGCAGCTTACGGGCAGGGTTGAACACTGAAGCTTTCTTT. The whole variable domain, remainder taken from reference TRBV11-2 and TRBJ1-1, is EAGVAQSPRYKIIEKRQSVAFWCNPISGHATLYWYQQILGQGPKLLIQFQNNGVVDDSQLPKDRFSAERLKGVDSTLKIQPAKLEDSAVYLCASSLRAGLNTEAFFGQGTRLTVV.

This chain connects TRBV28 to TRBJ1-2, with TRBD1 as a possible D gene (5 bases). V was trimmed by 7 bases and J by 0 bases, leaving 9 bases between them. Germline CDR1 MDHEN, CDR2 SYDVKM. The CDR3 spans 13 residues. In nucleotides, the CDR3 is TGTGCCAGCACCGGACACTCTAACTATGGCTACACCTTC. Protein sequence: CASTGHSNYGYTF.

V is TRBV7-2 and J is TRBJ1-5; D might be TRBD1 (5 bases). The length of the CDR3 is 14 residues. Trimming took off 2 bases at V and 4 bases at J, with 9 bases between the two ends. The germline V gene encodes CDR1 SGHTA and CDR2 FQGNSA. The CDR3 spells CASSLSGFNQPQHF. In DNA form, the CDR3 reads TGTGCCAGCAGCTTATCAGGGTTTAATCAGCCCCAGCATTTT.

The sample holds a few counts of this clonotype. The chain employs TRBV5-1 and TRBJ2-7; D tentatively fits TRBD1 or TRBD2 (5 bases each). The CDR3 loop spans 14 amino acids. Germline CDR1 SGHRS, CDR2 YFSETQ. V lost 1 base to trimming and J lost 5 bases, with 13 bases between them. Here the CDR3 reads CASSLLPGSNEQYF. The DNA for the CDR3 is TGCGCCAGCAGCTTGTTGCCAGGGAGTAACGAGCAGTACTTC. Full variable domain (remainder filled in from reference TRBV5-1 and TRBJ2-7): KAGVTQTPRYLIKTRGQQVTLSCSPISGHRSVSWYQQTPGQGLQFLFEYFSETQRNKGNFPGRFSGRQFSNSRSEMNVSTLELGDSALYLCASSLLPGSNEQYFGPGTRLTVT.

V usage is TRBV20-1 and J usage is TRBJ2-6; D is unresolved. Between the trimmed V and J ends, which lost 0 bases and 2 bases, there was a span of 11 bases. The CDR3 is made up of 16 amino acids. Germline values: CDR1 DFQATT, CDR2 SNEGSKA (reference sequence). This CDR3 reads CSARDLVGTGANVLTF. The CDR3 DNA is TGCAGTGCTAGAGATCTCGTGGGTACTGGGGCCAACGTCCTGACTTTC.

The chain joins TRBV5-8 to TRBJ2-3; TRBD2 might be the D (5 bases). In germline, CDR1 is SGHTS, CDR2 YDEGEE. The length of the CDR3 is 14 residues. The V end was cut by 2 bases, the J end by 3 bases, with 10 bases between. The chain's CDR3 is CASSFGIGTDTQYF. DNA of the CDR3: TGTGCCAGCAGCTTCGGGATTGGAACAGATACGCAGTATTTT.

The chain has TRBV7-8 and TRBJ1-1, with unresolved D. CDR3 length: 17 residues. Trimming took off 1 base at V and 0 bases at J, with 15 bases between the two ends. Germline values: CDR1 SGHVS, CDR2 FQNEAQ. In nucleotides, the CDR3 is TGTGCCAGCAGCTTAGTTGGACGCCCGAATCTGAACACTGAAGCTTTCTTT. It yields the protein CASSLVGRPNLNTEAFF. The full variable domain, completed using reference TRBV7-8 and TRBJ1-1, is GAGVSQSPRYKVAKRGQDVALRCDPISGHVSLFWYQQALGQGPEFLTYFQNEAQLDKSGLPSDRFFAERPEGSVSTLKIQRTQQEDSAVYLCASSLVGRPNLNTEAFFGQGTRLTVV.

The V gene is TRBV6-1, the J gene TRBJ2-7; the D gene is possibly TRBD2 (5 bases). Looked up from germline, CDR1 is MNHNS and CDR2 is SASEGT. The CDR3 runs to 13 residues. V lost 2 bases and J lost 2, with 7 bases in between. The CDR3 spells CASSERETYEQYF. For the CDR3, the DNA is TGTGCCAGCAGTGAACGGGAAACCTACGAGCAGTACTTC.

This clonotype was observed a handful of times. The chain recombines TRBV29-1 with TRBJ2-1, with D tentatively TRBD2 (5 bases). The germline V and J ends were trimmed by 3 bases and 6 bases, with 15 bases remaining between them. This CDR3 contains 14 residues. Germline V gene data show CDR1 as SQVTM and CDR2 as ANQGSEA. Here the CDR3 DNA reads TGCAGCGTTGATCCAGCGGAAACCTTCAATGAGCAGTTCTTC. This sequence encodes CSVDPAETFNEQFF.

This clonotype was seen once. The CDR3 loop is CSVGDRVIGNTIYF. The DNA for the CDR3 is TGCAGCGTTGGGGACAGGGTAATAGGAAACACCATATATTTT. This chain links TRBV29-1 with TRBJ1-3; 9 bases are shared with TRBD1. Trimming at V came to 4 bases and at J to 4 bases, leaving 5 bases not matched to a gene. The length of the CDR3 is 14 residues. Germline V lookup: CDR1 SQVTM, CDR2 ANQGSEA.

V and J are TRBV10-2 and TRBJ1-6; D gene unclear. The CDR3 has 12 residues. Trimming shortened V by 7 bases and J by 7 bases, and 8 bases separated the two germline ends. Germline CDR1 is WSHSY and CDR2 is SAAADI. Here the CDR3 reads CASKSPNSPLHF. The CDR3 DNA is TGCGCCAGCAAGTCACCCAATTCACCCCTCCACTTT.

This clonotype was recorded at least ten times. The rearrangement links TRBV5-5 to TRBJ2-1; D is uncertain. The V gene's germline CDR1 is SGHKS and CDR2 YYEKEE (reference sequence). Trimming left V 4 bases short and J 9 bases short, with 11 bases between. The CDR3 extends over 12 amino acids. CDR3 amino acids: CASSTFAAEQFF. The CDR3 nucleotides read TGTGCCAGCAGCACGTTCGCCGCTGAGCAGTTCTTC.

The count of this clonotype is one. Given a much more abundant clone one base away, this may be a read error. This chain connects TRBV12-3 or TRBV12-4 to TRBJ2-7, with D possibly matching TRBD2 (5 bases). The ends were cut back, 5 bases at V and 2 bases at J, with 16 bases in the middle. The CDR3 length is 15 residues. CDR3 sequence reads: CASSRPGLPPYEQYF. In nucleotides, the CDR3 is TGTGCCAGCAGTCGACCCGGACTGCCTCCCTACGAGCAGTACTTC.

This clonotype was seen once. The J gene is TRBJ1-3, the V gene TRBV5-6, with 8 bases that match TRBD1. Germline V CDR1 and CDR2: SGHDT, YYEEEE. The V and J ends lost 4 bases and 6 bases, in that order; junction bases with no gene match: 6. There are 14 residues in the CDR3. The DNA for the CDR3 is TGTGCCAGCAGCCTGCCGACAGGGGAAAACACCATATATTTT. It is translated as CASSLPTGENTIYF.

This chain uses TRBV3-1 with TRBJ2-1, with 7 bases aligning to TRBD1. This CDR3 has 14 amino acids. Germline CDR1 and CDR2: LGHDT and YNNKEL (reference sequence). Unmatched junction bases numbered 6, after V lost 2 bases and J lost 8 bases. The CDR3 nucleotides are TGTGCCAGCAGCCAATTGGGCACAGGGGATGAGCAGTTCTTC. This encodes CASSQLGTGDEQFF.

This clonotype was seen more than once but under ten times. This chain connects TRBV13 to TRBJ2-7; either TRBD1 or TRBD2 may fit D (5 bases each). Germline V gene sequence: CDR1 PRHDT, CDR2 FYEKMQ (reference sequence). The CDR3 extends over 14 amino acids. Trimming stripped 5 bases from V and 6 bases from J, with 17 bases between. Here the CDR3 reads CASSPGLVPGEQYF. The CDR3 bases are TGTGCCAGCAGCCCGGGGCTTGTTCCTGGCGAGCAGTACTTC.

This clonotype was found many times. V is TRBV5-1 and J is TRBJ1-5; D might be TRBD1 (5 bases). CDR1 and CDR2 from the germline V gene are SGHRS and YFSETQ. The CDR3 has 15 amino acids. With 2 bases removed from V and 3 bases from J, the gap between germline ends came to 12 bases. The CDR3 region is CASSFDGANNQPQHF. The DNA for the CDR3 is TGCGCCAGCAGCTTCGACGGGGCCAACAATCAGCCCCAGCATTTT.

V is TRBV6-4 and J is TRBJ1-4; 8 bases are shared with TRBD1. In germline, CDR1 is MRHNA, CDR2 SNTAGT. V lost 4 bases to trimming and J lost 3 bases; unmatched junction nucleotides: 1. CDR3 length: 14 residues. CDR3 DNA sequence: TGTGCCAGCAGTGTGACAGGGGCTAATGAAAAACTGTTTTTT. This sequence encodes CASSVTGANEKLFF.

This clonotype has a count of ten or more. The rearrangement links TRBV2 to TRBJ1-2, with unresolved D. The CDR3 runs to 14 residues. CDR1 SNHLY and CDR2 FYNNEI come from the germline V gene. V gave up 2 bases and J gave up 2 bases, with 9 bases separating them. CDR3 residues: CASSESSLNYGYTF. CDR3 DNA: TGTGCCAGCAGTGAATCTTCCTTAAACTATGGCTACACCTTC. Drawing the rest from reference TRBV2 and TRBJ1-2, the complete variable domain is EPEVTQTPSHQVTQMGQEVILRCVPISNHLYFYWYRQILGQKVEFLVSFYNNEISEKSEIFDDQFSVERPDGSNFTLKIRSTKLEDSAMYFCASSESSLNYGYTFGSGTRLTVV.